This T cell receptor (beta chain) originates from a study of PD-1 blockade in classical Hodgkin lymphoma. CDR3 length: 18 amino acids. Stated time point: newly diagnosed, previously untreated cHL patient sample. Magnetic negative selection purified CD4+ T cells from thawed PBMCs. Study results and limitations: Compared with healthy donors, newly diagnosed patients reportedly showed lower baseline TCR diversity.

Sequencing used immunoSEQ multiplex PCR; TCRdb keeps in-frame clones, though not all of them. The sample includes around 31,000 clones, 70% to 90% of them seen just once. A remark on this clone: What it binds is unknown.

This TCR came from a human donor with classical Hodgkin lymphoma. Sequenced input: CD4+ T cells from blood. The chain carries TRBV21-1 and TRBJ2-3; TRBD2, the table's D call, was not compared with the DNA. TRBV21-1 is an annotated pseudogene. The CDR3 DNA reads as TGTGCCAGCAGCAAAGGGACGGGGGAGACACCTAGCACAGATACGCAGTATTTT. It translates to CASSKGTGETPSTDTQYF.